One sample yielded the 30 T cell receptor beta chains listed below, sequenced in a study of blood T cells in healthy people across ages. Using a J-beta primer mix together with a sample-barcoded 5' primer, a second PCR was run for about 7 to 12 cycles. TCRdb reprocessed the 5' RACE reads via MiXCR and lists one record per CDR3 protein. The sample contains 700,000 to 900,000 distinct CDR3 sequences, approximately 24% of which appear only once. This same sample was also part of a study on T cells of mothers and their children.

The sample was blood. Receptor source: a boy between 10 and 17 years old in good health.

The chain has TRBV15 and TRBJ1-1, with D tentatively TRBD1 (5 bases). V was clipped by 5 bases and J by 1 base, with 14 bases between them. This CDR3 is 15 amino acids long. The germline V gene encodes CDR1 LNHNV and CDR2 YYDKDF (reference sequence). As DNA, the CDR3 is TGTGCCACCAGCCCGAGGTCTGGGACGAACACTGAAGCTTTCTTT. It yields the protein CATSPRSGTNTEAFF.

The chain uses TRBV12-3 or TRBV12-4 and TRBJ2-3; unclear D gene. There are 12 residues in the CDR3. V lost 6 bases, J lost 13 bases, and 17 bases lay in between. This chain's CDR3 is CASSLGKDAEYF. CDR3 DNA: TGTGCCAGCAGCCTGGGGAAGGATGCGGAGTATTTT.

This clonotype has a handful of counts. The chain has TRBV6-5 and TRBJ1-2; D gene uncertain. From germline, CDR1 is MNHEY and CDR2 SVGAGI. V was shortened by 3 bases and J by 7 bases, with 15 bases between the two germline ends. There are 14 residues in the CDR3. CDR3 residues: CASSYSGNPGGYTF. The CDR3 DNA reads as TGTGCCAGCAGTTATAGCGGGAACCCCGGTGGCTACACCTTC.

The chain carries TRBV7-9 and TRBJ2-2; D is ambiguous. The CDR3 has 14 residues. Trimming pared 3 bases from V and 7 bases from J, leaving 12 bases between. The germline CDR1 and CDR2 sequences are SEHNR and FQNEAQ (reference sequence). This chain's CDR3 is CASSFPSRVGELFF. The CDR3 DNA follows: TGTGCCAGCAGCTTCCCTTCCCGGGTCGGGGAGCTGTTTTTT.

With respect to this clonotype: A read error may be the cause here, since a much bigger clone is one base away. The rearrangement joins TRBV6-5 to TRBJ2-1; D is ambiguous. CDR1 MNHEY and CDR2 SVGAGI come from the germline V gene. The CDR3 runs to 14 residues. The CDR3 protein is CAGSYDPSYNEQFF. As DNA, the CDR3 is TGTGCCGGCAGTTACGATCCTAGCTACAATGAGCAGTTCTTC.

V and J are TRBV9 and TRBJ2-5, with 7 bases matching TRBD2. In germline, CDR1 is SGDLS, CDR2 YYNGEE. Losses at the gene ends were 1 base for V and 4 bases for J; bases not matched to a gene: 4. The CDR3 runs 14 residues. The chain's CDR3 is CASSVTGGGETQYF. CDR3 DNA: TGTGCCAGCAGCGTAACTGGCGGGGGAGAGACCCAGTACTTC. Together with reference TRBV9 and TRBJ2-5, the CDR3 gives the full variable domain: DSGVTQTPKHLITATGQRVTLRCSPRSGDLSVYWYQQSLDQGLQFLIQYYNGEERAKGNILERFSAQQFPDLHSELNLSSLELGDSALYFCASSVTGGGETQYFGPGTRLLVL.

This sequence joins TRBV6-2 or TRBV6-3 and TRBJ1-2; no reliable D call. The CDR3 length is 13 residues. V lost 4 bases and J lost 4, with 10 bases in between. Germline values: CDR1 MNHEY, CDR2 SVGEGT. The CDR3 bases are TGTGCCAGCAGTTCTACTTTGGGCTATGGCTACACCTTC. Its translation is CASSSTLGYGYTF.

As for this clonotype: The junction departs from the called germline gene at one end, perhaps through a read error. V and J are TRBV28 and TRBJ1-2, with 9 bases fitting TRBD1. The germline CDR1 and CDR2 sequences are MDHEN and SYDVKM. CDR3 size: 14 residues. The CDR3 DNA sequence: TGTGTCAGCAGACGACAGGGGGCTAACTATGGCTACACCTTC. It is translated as CVSRRQGANYGYTF.

This clonotype came up a few times. Sequence at one end of the junction differs from germline and may be a read error. The chain couples TRBV11-2 to TRBJ2-5; TRBD2 aligns across 7 bases. Germline CDR1 SGHAT, CDR2 FQNNGV. The CDR3 consists of 13 residues. Here the CDR3 DNA reads TGTGCCAGCAGCTTAGGACCGCGGGGAGGGGAGTTCTTC. Residues: CASSLGPRGGEFF.

The gene calls are TRBV5-1 and TRBJ2-7; possible D gene TRBD2, 7 bases. CDR1 SGHRS and CDR2 YFSETQ come from the germline V gene. The ends were cut back, 4 bases at V and 3 bases at J, with 17 bases in the middle. This CDR3 region has 15 residues. The chain's CDR3 is CASSIGPGGLYEQYF. The CDR3 coding sequence is TGCGCCAGCAGCATAGGGCCCGGGGGGCTCTACGAGCAGTACTTC. The full variable domain, with the rest looked up from reference TRBV5-1 and TRBJ2-7, is KAGVTQTPRYLIKTRGQQVTLSCSPISGHRSVSWYQQTPGQGLQFLFEYFSETQRNKGNFPGRFSGRQFSNSRSEMNVSTLELGDSALYLCASSIGPGGLYEQYFGPGTRLTVT.

This rearrangement joins TRBV5-5 to TRBJ2-2; D ambiguous. Trimming took off 1 base at V and 2 bases at J, with 12 bases between the two ends. This CDR3 spans 16 amino acids. Germline V CDR1 and CDR2: SGHKS, YYEKEE (reference sequence). The CDR3 protein is CASSLFPRLNTGELFF. CDR3 bases: TGTGCCAGCAGCTTGTTTCCGAGACTTAACACCGGGGAGCTGTTTTTT.

This chain uses TRBV7-9 with TRBJ2-2; 9 nucleotides agree with TRBD2. Germline CDR1 SEHNR, CDR2 FQNEAQ (reference sequence). Trimming took 4 bases from V and 4 from J; bases not matched to a gene: 7. The CDR3 sequence is 16 residues long. The CDR3 DNA reads TGTGCCAGCAGCTCCACCCGCGGGGGGGGCACCGGGGAGCTGTTTTTT. Translated: CASSSTRGGGTGELFF.

This clonotype was detected only a few times. V usage is TRBV20-1 and J usage is TRBJ2-7; 8 bases line up with TRBD1. Trimming cost V 0 bases and J 5 bases; bases outside gene matches: 6. Germline V gene lookup returns CDR1 DFQATT and CDR2 SNEGSKA (reference sequence). The CDR3 length is 14 residues. CDR3 sequence (DNA): TGCAGTGCTAGAGACCAGGACAGGGTGGACGAGCAGTACTTC. It is translated as CSARDQDRVDEQYF.

In this sample, this clonotype turned up a few times. J is TRBJ2-7 and V is TRBV5-5; D is undetermined. With 1 base removed from V and 0 bases from J, the gap between germline ends came to 11 bases. Looked up from germline, CDR1 is SGHKS and CDR2 is YYEKEE (reference sequence). CDR3 length: 15 residues. The CDR3 loop reads CASSLHGAISYEQYF. CDR3 DNA sequence: TGTGCCAGCAGCTTGCACGGCGCGATCTCCTACGAGCAGTACTTC.

J is TRBJ2-3 and V is TRBV28; D is possibly TRBD2 (6 bases). The CDR3 runs 14 residues. Trimming shortened V by 7 bases and J by 5 bases, and 16 bases separated the two germline ends. The germline gives CDR1 MDHEN, CDR2 SYDVKM. CDR3 region: CASTGAGPGDTQYF. The CDR3 region has the DNA TGTGCCAGCACCGGGGCGGGGCCGGGAGATACGCAGTATTTT.

In this sample, this clonotype turned up a few times. The rearrangement uses TRBV7-3 and TRBJ2-5, with D possibly TRBD1 on 6 matching bases. Trimming removed 4 bases at V and 1 base at J, with 13 bases between. The germline V gene encodes CDR1 SGHTA and CDR2 FQGTGA. This CDR3 spans 15 amino acids. CDR3 bases: TGTGCCAGCAGCTCTACTGGGACAAGCCAAGAGACCCAGTACTTC. It specifies CASSSTGTSQETQYF.

This clonotype was seen many times. This chain uses TRBV12-3 or TRBV12-4 with TRBJ2-7, with no clear D. V was cut by 3 bases and J by 0 bases, with 3 bases left in between. The CDR3 has 12 amino acids. This chain's CDR3 is CASSFNSYEQYF. DNA of the CDR3: TGTGCCAGCAGTTTTAACTCCTACGAGCAGTACTTC.

This chain connects TRBV24-1 to TRBJ2-5, with D tentatively TRBD2 (5 bases). The DNA matches TRBJ2-1 better at its end, which makes the J call doubtful. This CDR3 has 13 amino acids. Germline V lookup: CDR1 KGHDR, CDR2 SFDVKD. CDR3 residues: CATSTGTGNEQFF. The DNA of the CDR3 is TGTGCCACCAGTACGGGAACGGGGAATGAGCAGTTCTTC.

This chain connects TRBV9 to TRBJ2-7, with D perhaps matching TRBD2 (6 bases). V lost 3 bases and J 6 bases, leaving 16 bases between the germline ends. Germline lookup yields CDR1 SGDLS and CDR2 YYNGEE. This CDR3 is built from 14 residues. This CDR3 is CASSAGLHPGEQYF. CDR3 DNA: TGTGCCAGCAGCGCGGGACTCCATCCGGGCGAGCAGTACTTC.

There are a few counts of this clonotype. V usage is TRBV6-6 and J usage is TRBJ2-5, with TRBD2 matching over 9 bases. Germline loops: CDR1 MNHNY, CDR2 SVGAGI (reference sequence). The J segment lost 5 bases and the V segment lost 7 bases, leaving 14 bases of the junction unmatched. The CDR3 loop spans 16 amino acids. The CDR3 reads CASNIVAGVAPETQYF. DNA for the CDR3: TGTGCCAGCAATATCGTAGCGGGGGTTGCCCCGGAGACCCAGTACTTC.

In its sample, this clonotype was seen a few times. This rearrangement joins TRBV12-3 or TRBV12-4 to TRBJ1-1, with D unresolved. The length of the CDR3 is 14 residues. The V end was cut by 5 bases, the J end by 1 base, with 11 bases between. As DNA, the CDR3 is TGTGCCAGCAGTGGATTAACAGAGAACACTGAAGCTTTCTTT. It yields the protein CASSGLTENTEAFF.

This clonotype showed up just a few times. This chain connects TRBV9 to TRBJ2-1, with D maybe TRBD2 (6 bases). The J call is in doubt because the DNA end fits TRBJ2-5 better. The CDR3 runs to 13 residues. Per germline, CDR1 SGDLS and CDR2 YYNGEE. The CDR3 sequence is CASSTGLWETQYF. As DNA, the CDR3 is TGTGCCAGCAGCACGGGACTTTGGGAGACCCAGTACTTC.

The gene calls are TRBV4-1 and TRBJ1-2; tentative D call: TRBD1 (6 bases). The germline V gene has CDR1 MGHRA and CDR2 YSYEKL. The CDR3 totals 16 residues. V dropped 0 bases and J dropped 5 bases, with 16 bases sitting between them. CDR3 nucleotides: TGCGCCAGCAGCCAAGATAGTAGTAGGGGGGAGTATGGCTACACCTTC. It specifies CASSQDSSRGEYGYTF.

This chain links TRBV5-1 with TRBJ1-1; 9 bases fit TRBD1. Germline V CDR1 and CDR2: SGHRS, YFSETQ. The CDR3 covers 15 residues. The trim removed 5 bases at V and 5 bases at J, leaving 10 bases unmatched. The CDR3 nucleotides are TGCGCCAGCAGTAATGAACAGGGGGCGATAACTGAAGCTTTCTTT. This encodes CASSNEQGAITEAFF. Together with reference TRBV5-1 and TRBJ1-1, the CDR3 gives the full variable domain: KAGVTQTPRYLIKTRGQQVTLSCSPISGHRSVSWYQQTPGQGLQFLFEYFSETQRNKGNFPGRFSGRQFSNSRSEMNVSTLELGDSALYLCASSNEQGAITEAFFGQGTRLTVV.

This clonotype was counted only a few times. One junction end does not reproduce the germline sequence, and a read error may be involved. CDR3 protein: CSARPDSNTEAFF. DNA for the CDR3: TGCAGTGCTAGACCGGACAGCAACACTGAGGCTTTCTTT. V is TRBV20-1 and J is TRBJ1-1, with D perhaps matching TRBD1 (6 bases). CDR3 size: 13 residues. The germline CDR1 and CDR2 sequences are DFQATT and SNEGSKA (reference sequence).

This clonotype showed up many times. The rearrangement uses TRBV5-1 and TRBJ2-7; the match to TRBD1 covers 7 bases. V was pared by 0 bases and J by 5 bases, with 14 bases of the junction left unmatched. CDR3 length equals 17 residues. Germline CDR1 reads SGHRS; CDR2 reads YFSETQ. Here the CDR3 DNA reads TGCGCCAGCAGCTTGGAGGGGGCAGGTTCGGGGTTTAACGAGCAGTACTTC. Encoded protein: CASSLEGAGSGFNEQYF.

The chain employs TRBV4-1 and TRBJ2-6; D remains ambiguous. The CDR3 length is 18 residues. Trimming stripped 0 bases from V and 0 bases from J, with 12 bases between. Germline V lookup: CDR1 MGHRA, CDR2 YSYEKL. CDR3 region: CASSQDWVGRSGANVLTF. The DNA for the CDR3 is TGCGCCAGCAGCCAAGATTGGGTAGGGCGCTCTGGGGCCAACGTCCTGACTTTC.

The chain joins TRBV7-2 to TRBJ2-7; 12 bases align to TRBD2. Germline CDR1 and CDR2: SGHTA and FQGNSA. The CDR3 covers 17 residues. The J segment lost 1 base and the V segment lost 0 bases, leaving 4 bases of the junction unmatched. CDR3 sequence: CASSLAPSGGGSYEQYF. The CDR3 region has the DNA TGTGCCAGCAGCTTAGCCCCTAGCGGGGGGGGATCCTACGAGCAGTACTTC.

The chain joins TRBV6-6 to TRBJ2-5; 8 bases are shared with TRBD2. The DNA end is a closer match to TRBJ2-1, so the J assignment may be wrong. CDR1 and CDR2 (germline): MNHNY, SVGAGI (reference sequence). The CDR3 runs 16 residues. CDR3: CASSPRRAGGRNEQFF. CDR3 nucleotide sequence: TGTGCCAGCAGTCCTCGGAGGGCGGGGGGTCGGAATGAGCAGTTCTTC.

A few counts support this clonotype. This sequence joins TRBV29-1 and TRBJ2-4; D possibly corresponds to TRBD1 (7 bases). V lost 7 bases and J lost 1, with 14 bases in between. The CDR3 length is 14 residues. CDR1 is SQVTM and CDR2 is ANQGSEA in the germline V gene. CDR3 bases: TGCAGCGCCAAGGGGGCGGGGGCCAAAAACATTCAGTACTTC. Protein: CSAKGAGAKNIQYF.